The next 21 T cell receptor beta chains were all read from a single sample in a study of PD-L1 blockade in urothelial cancer. Noted time point: pretreatment peripheral blood. Sequenced by immunoSEQ multiplex PCR; TCRdb stores in-frame clones only, minus some. Of 130,000 or so clones detected, around 85% appear once; the ten largest clones hold about 2.9%. Here the sequenced sample was PBMCs, taken around atezolizumab (anti-PD-L1) treatment. The receptors were gathered from a man aged 45-65 years with urothelial cancer.

The chain employs TRBV28 and TRBJ2-5, with D perhaps TRBD2 (5 bases). V shed 5 bases and J shed 9 bases, with 13 bases lying between them. The CDR3 loop spans 12 amino acids. CDR1 is MDHEN and CDR2 is SYDVKM in the germline V gene. The CDR3 protein is CASSTSGGAQYF. In DNA form, the CDR3 reads TGTGCCAGCAGTACCTCCGGAGGCGCCCAGTACTTC.

This clone was recorded a few times. The rearrangement uses TRBV2 and TRBJ1-1; tentative D call: TRBD1 (5 bases). CDR1 is SNHLY and CDR2 is FYNNEI in the germline V gene. The CDR3 length is 11 residues. Trimming left V 7 bases short and J 6 bases short, with 9 bases between. The CDR3 DNA reads as TGTGCCAGCAAAGAGACAGCTGAAGCTTTCTTT. Protein product: CASKETAEAFF.

This chain joins TRBV28 and TRBJ2-3, with 8 bases lining up with TRBD1. This CDR3 spans 14 amino acids. Per germline, CDR1 MDHEN and CDR2 SYDVKM. V gave up 5 bases and J gave up 1 base; unmatched junction bases: 2. The CDR3, as DNA: TGTGCCAGCAGTCGGACAGGGCGCACAGATACGCAGTATTTT. This codes for CASSRTGRTDTQYF.

The chain uses TRBV27 and TRBJ1-5; D remains ambiguous. V lost 6 bases and J 0 bases, leaving 9 bases between the germline ends. Germline CDR1 MNHEY, CDR2 SMNVEV (reference sequence). The CDR3 is made up of 14 amino acids. CDR3 nucleotide sequence: TGTGCCAGCAGGGAGAGCTATAGCAATCAGCCCCAGCATTTT. This sequence encodes CASRESYSNQPQHF.

This chain connects TRBV27 to TRBJ1-2, with TRBD1 matching 9 bases. The CDR3 length is 16 residues. Germline V lookup: CDR1 MNHEY, CDR2 SMNVEV (reference sequence). V was pared by 5 bases and J by 2 bases, with 9 bases of the junction left unmatched. The CDR3 nucleotides are TGTGCCAGCAGTCCTAGGACAGGGGTGTGGAACTATGGCTACACCTTC. As protein: CASSPRTGVWNYGYTF.

The chain has TRBV5-1 and TRBJ2-3; the D gene is possibly TRBD2 (6 bases). V was clipped by 0 bases and J by 5 bases, with 13 bases between them. The germline gives CDR1 SGHRS, CDR2 YFSETQ. The CDR3 runs to 15 residues. As DNA, the CDR3 is TGCGCCAGCAGCTTGGGTGGCGGCGGGATAGATACGCAGTATTTT. Translation: CASSLGGGGIDTQYF.

The chain recombines TRBV29-1 with TRBJ2-1; 12 positions agree with TRBD2. V was clipped by 6 bases and J by 7 bases; unmatched bases: 13. Germline CDR1 and CDR2: SQVTM and ANQGSEA. The CDR3 consists of 16 residues. The CDR3 coding sequence is TGCAGCGTCCAACACTTGACTAGCGGGAGTATAAATGAGCAGTTCTTC. Translation: CSVQHLTSGSINEQFF.

This chain uses TRBV7-9 with TRBJ2-1, with a weak D call TRBD2 (5 bases). Germline loops: CDR1 SEHNR, CDR2 FQNEAQ (reference sequence). The V end lost 2 bases, the J end lost 0 bases, and 14 bases lay between the germline ends. The CDR3 sequence is 17 residues long. In DNA form, the CDR3 reads TGTGCCAGCAGCTTAACCGGGGTGTTTAGCTCCTACAATGAGCAGTTCTTC. Amino acids: CASSLTGVFSSYNEQFF.

The CDR3 sequence: CASFQTTGGDSPLHF. In DNA, the CDR3 is TGTGCTAGTTTCCAAACAACAGGGGGGGATTCACCCCTCCACTTT. The chain recombines TRBV12-5 with TRBJ1-6, with 8 bases matching TRBD1. V shed 8 bases, J shed 8 bases, and the junction held 11 bases outside the gene matches. This CDR3 comprises 15 residues. Germline V gives CDR1 LGHNT, CDR2 FRNRAP.

Only one count was recorded for this clone. The chain uses TRBV14 and TRBJ2-5, with TRBD2 matching over 13 bases. There are 15 residues in the CDR3. After removal of 7 bases from V and 5 bases from J, the junction contained 7 bases not matched to a gene. CDR1 SGHDN and CDR2 FVKESK come from the germline V gene. The CDR3 here is CASTLGTSGMETQYF. The CDR3 region has the DNA TGTGCCAGCACCCTGGGGACTAGCGGGATGGAGACCCAGTACTTC.

This rearrangement joins TRBV28 to TRBJ2-3; D ambiguous. V was cut by 1 base and J by 3 bases, with 8 bases left in between. The CDR3 consists of 14 residues. CDR1 and CDR2 from the germline V gene are MDHEN and SYDVKM. This CDR3 is CASSLSGGTDTQYF. DNA for the CDR3: TGTGCCAGCAGTTTATCGGGTGGGACAGATACGCAGTATTTT.

The genes are TRBV15 and TRBJ1-1; 7 nucleotides match TRBD1. CDR1 is LNHNV and CDR2 is YYDKDF in the germline V gene (reference sequence). Germline trimming cut 0 bases from V and 0 bases from J; bases unmatched to any gene: 1. This CDR3 is built from 15 residues. The CDR3 DNA is TGTGCCACCAGCAGAGACAGGGGGATGAACACTGAAGCTTTCTTT. It codes for CATSRDRGMNTEAFF.

The chain links TRBV5-1 to TRBJ1-6; D ambiguous. The V gene's germline CDR1 is SGHRS and CDR2 YFSETQ. The CDR3 is 15 residues long. The germline V and J ends were trimmed by 0 bases and 6 bases, with 10 bases remaining between them. The CDR3: CASSLAVPGNSPLHF. CDR3 DNA sequence: TGCGCCAGCAGCTTGGCTGTACCGGGTAATTCACCCCTCCACTTT. The variable domain in full, with the rest retrieved from reference TRBV5-1 and TRBJ1-6, is KAGVTQTPRYLIKTRGQQVTLSCSPISGHRSVSWYQQTPGQGLQFLFEYFSETQRNKGNFPGRFSGRQFSNSRSEMNVSTLELGDSALYLCASSLAVPGNSPLHFGNGTRLTVT.

V gene TRBV27 combines with J gene TRBJ1-5; 7 bases agree with TRBD1. CDR1 is MNHEY and CDR2 is SMNVEV in the germline V gene (reference sequence). CDR3 size: 15 residues. V was pared by 6 bases and J by 4 bases, with 9 bases of the junction left unmatched. CDR3 region: CASSPGQRTNQPQHF. The CDR3 region has the DNA TGTGCCAGCAGCCCGGGACAGAGAACTAATCAGCCCCAGCATTTT.

The rearrangement uses TRBV11-3 and TRBJ2-1; 11 nucleotides align to TRBD1. V trimming: 5 bases; J trimming: 5 bases; junction bases outside the gene matches: 5. Germline V gives CDR1 SGHNT, CDR2 YENEEA. The CDR3 loop spans 15 amino acids. As DNA, the CDR3 is TGTGCCAGCAGCCCCGGGACAGGGGGGGACAATGAGCAGTTCTTC. Its translation is CASSPGTGGDNEQFF.

This clone was seen only a few times. This chain connects TRBV5-8 to TRBJ2-5; D perhaps matches TRBD2 (6 bases). Deletions cut 4 bases from V and 4 bases from J, with 20 bases between. The CDR3 length is 16 residues. From germline, CDR1 is SGHTS and CDR2 YDEGEE. Here the CDR3 DNA reads TGTGCCAGCAGCCAGGAGGGTCGCAGGGTGACAGAGACCCAGTACTTC. Amino acids: CASSQEGRRVTETQYF.

J is TRBJ1-2 and V is TRBV30; a weak D match, TRBD1 (5 bases). Germline assignment: CDR1 GTSNPN and CDR2 SVGIG (reference sequence). This CDR3 has 15 residues. The V and J ends lost 7 bases and 2 bases respectively, with 20 bases between them. In DNA form, the CDR3 reads TGTGCCTTGATTAAAGGTCGACGGGGGAACTATGGCTACACCTTC. Translated, it gives CALIKGRRGNYGYTF.

The chain has TRBV10-2 and TRBJ1-4; unclear D gene. The ends were cut back, 7 bases at V and 3 bases at J, with 9 bases in the middle. Looked up from germline, CDR1 is WSHSY and CDR2 is SAAADI. The CDR3 runs 13 residues. The CDR3 DNA is TGCGCCAGCATGCGGGTGGCTAATGAAAAACTGTTTTTT. It translates to CASMRVANEKLFF.

The genes are TRBV28 and TRBJ2-5, with 9 bases aligning to TRBD1. Germline-derived CDR1 and CDR2 are MDHEN and SYDVKM. V lost 6 bases, J lost 7 bases, and 6 bases stayed unmatched. This CDR3 is built from 13 residues. CDR3 loop: CASSSGTGTTQYF. The CDR3 bases are TGTGCCAGCAGCTCCGGGACAGGGACGACCCAGTACTTC.

The chain recombines TRBV20-1 with TRBJ2-7, with 7 bases that match TRBD2. Germline lookup yields CDR1 DFQATT and CDR2 SNEGSKA (reference sequence). Trimming at V came to 6 bases and at J to 7 bases, leaving 6 bases not matched to a gene. The CDR3 has 11 amino acids. The CDR3 DNA sequence: TGCAGTGCCCCCACGCGGGGGGAGCAGTACTTC. It encodes CSAPTRGEQYF.

The chain uses TRBV2 and TRBJ2-3, with D maybe TRBD1 (5 bases). Trimming removed 6 bases from V and 2 bases from J, with 12 bases in between. Germline V lookup: CDR1 SNHLY, CDR2 FYNNEI. This CDR3 comprises 14 residues. The CDR3 sequence: CASRTQVHTDTQYF. The CDR3 nucleotides read TGTGCCAGCAGAACACAGGTTCACACAGATACGCAGTATTTT.